What follows are 7 T cell receptor beta chains derived from one specimen sequenced in a study of blood T cells in healthy people across ages. The use of a sample-barcoded 5' primer and a J-beta primer mix characterized a second PCR of roughly 6 to 11 cycles. TCRdb ran MiXCR on the 5' RACE reads and lists one entry per CDR3 protein. The sample carries 850,000 to 950,000 distinct CDR3 sequences, 25% to 35% recorded once. Sequenced: blood. These receptors all come from a woman older than 75 in good health.

This chain connects TRBV9 to TRBJ2-3, with TRBD2 matching over 14 bases. CDR1 SGDLS and CDR2 YYNGEE come from the germline V gene. The CDR3 length is 16 residues. With V trimmed by 4 bases and J by 5 bases, 6 bases remained unmatched. DNA of the CDR3: TGTGCCAGCAGCACGACTAGCGGGGGGGGTCAAGATACGCAGTATTTT. Its translation: CASSTTSGGGQDTQYF.

The chain couples TRBV4-3 to TRBJ1-4; 7 bases align to TRBD1. With V trimmed by 3 bases and J by 4 bases, 8 bases remained unmatched. The CDR3 covers 16 residues. CDR1 and CDR2 (germline): LGHNA, YSLEER. CDR3 in DNA: TGCGCCAGCAGCCATAAGGGACAGCTACATAATGAAAAACTGTTTTTT. It codes for CASSHKGQLHNEKLFF.

This clonotype has a count of ten or more. The chain couples TRBV9 to TRBJ2-5; 9 positions match TRBD2. CDR1 and CDR2 from the germline V gene are SGDLS and YYNGEE. The CDR3 extends over 13 amino acids. J lost 1 base, V lost 7 bases, and 2 bases had no gene match. DNA of the CDR3: TGTGCCAGCTCTAGCGGGGCCCAAGAGACCCAGTACTTC. It encodes CASSSGAQETQYF. Supplemented by reference TRBV9 and TRBJ2-5, the full variable domain reads DSGVTQTPKHLITATGQRVTLRCSPRSGDLSVYWYQQSLDQGLQFLIQYYNGEERAKGNILERFSAQQFPDLHSELNLSSLELGDSALYFCASSSGAQETQYFGPGTRLLVL.

This clonotype was observed at least ten times. The chain has TRBV30 and TRBJ2-1; D may be TRBD1 (5 bases). V lost 1 base and J lost 4, with 11 bases in between. The CDR3 has 14 residues. CDR1 and CDR2 (germline): GTSNPN, SVGIG (reference sequence). The CDR3 loop is CAWSASRGYNEQFF. The CDR3 DNA reads TGTGCCTGGAGTGCTAGTAGGGGATACAATGAGCAGTTCTTC.

The table lists this clonotype with a few counts. J is TRBJ1-6 and V is TRBV10-3; 7 bases are a match to TRBD1. Per the germline V gene, CDR1 is ENHRY and CDR2 is SYGVKD. The CDR3 is made up of 17 amino acids. The V segment lost 5 bases and the J segment 0 bases; nucleotides outside the gene matches: 7. The CDR3 region has the DNA TGTGCCATCAGTAAAGGGGGCCACCTCTCCTATAATTCACCCCTCCACTTT. Its protein product is CAISKGGHLSYNSPLHF.

This clonotype was counted ten times or more. The CDR3 region is CASSNTRLGNVNEQFF. CDR3 sequence (DNA): TGTGCCAGCAGCAATACTAGGCTAGGAAACGTCAATGAGCAGTTCTTC. The V gene is TRBV7-8, the J gene TRBJ2-1, with D perhaps TRBD2 (5 bases). The CDR3 length is 16 residues. The V and J ends lost 5 bases and 6 bases respectively, with 20 bases between them. The germline V gene has CDR1 SGHVS and CDR2 FQNEAQ.

The rearrangement links TRBV20-1 to TRBJ1-1, with D uncertain. V lost 2 bases and J lost 3, with 10 bases in between. Per the germline V gene, CDR1 is DFQATT and CDR2 is SNEGSKA (reference sequence). The CDR3 consists of 13 residues. CDR3 residues: CSARSGVYTEAFF. The CDR3 bases are TGCAGTGCTAGATCTGGAGTTTACACTGAAGCTTTCTTT.